This T cell receptor beta chain was identified during a study of siplizumab effects on memory and regulatory T cells. CDR1 and CDR2 from the germline V gene are SGHRS and YFSETQ. The CDR3 has 18 amino acids. J gave up 3 bases and V 4 bases, and 14 bases lay outside the gene matches. The assay was immunoSEQ multiplex PCR, and TCRdb's table has in-frame clones only and misses some. The sample has roughly 93,000 clones, around 94% seen once; the top ten hold about 1.2%. Whole-study findings and limits: For mappable alloreactive CD4+ clones, the mean Treg-derived fraction was about 69% with siplizumab and 25% to 30% in controls. Naive T cells appeared more varied than memory cells and looked like key alloresponse contributors.

Note on this clone: The antigen remains unidentified.

The chain carries TRBV5-1 and TRBJ2-2; TRBD1 aligns across 8 bases. This sequence was found in a human donor in good health. Sequencing was carried out using non-Treg CD4+ T cells sorted from blood. The CDR3 sequence: CASSGGTGLRKYTGELFF. In nucleotides, the CDR3 is TGCGCCAGCAGCGGAGGGACAGGACTGAGAAAGTACACCGGGGAGCTGTTTTTT.